This T cell receptor (beta chain) comes out of a study of shared clonotypes between healthy human individuals. Per the original methods: Filtering differed since immunoSEQ provided only junctions, with no quality scores. Assay used: immunoSEQ multiplex PCR; TCRdb lists only in-frame clones, some missing. D and trimming were read from the DNA, whereas the V and J calls and clone size are those reported in that table. The table includes about 490,000 clones, 60% to 85% detected once. The CDR3 runs 16 residues. The J segment lost 1 base and the V segment lost 7 bases, leaving 8 bases of the junction unmatched. From germline, CDR1 is PRHDT and CDR2 FYEKMQ (reference sequence). Those who donated were healthy HIV-negative adults, with no recent acute infections or vaccinations reported. Unsorted material relied on roughly 86 million PBMCs as the source of genomic DNA.

The sequencing input was PBMCs. This receptor was identified in a woman between 35 and 50 years old in good health. Some clones in this sample may be carry-over from other donors' samples. J is TRBJ2-3 and V is TRBV13; 10 bases fit TRBD2. This CDR3 reads CASTDSGRFGTDTQYF. The CDR3, as DNA: TGTGCCAGCACCGATAGCGGGAGGTTTGGCACAGATACGCAGTATTTT. The full variable domain, in which reference TRBV13 and TRBJ2-3 provide the parts outside the CDR3, is AAGVIQSPRHLIKEKRETATLKCYPIPRHDTVYWYQQGPGQDPQFLISFYEKMQSDKGSIPDRFSAQQFSDYHSELNMSSLELGDSALYFCASTDSGRFGTDTQYFGPGTRLTVL.